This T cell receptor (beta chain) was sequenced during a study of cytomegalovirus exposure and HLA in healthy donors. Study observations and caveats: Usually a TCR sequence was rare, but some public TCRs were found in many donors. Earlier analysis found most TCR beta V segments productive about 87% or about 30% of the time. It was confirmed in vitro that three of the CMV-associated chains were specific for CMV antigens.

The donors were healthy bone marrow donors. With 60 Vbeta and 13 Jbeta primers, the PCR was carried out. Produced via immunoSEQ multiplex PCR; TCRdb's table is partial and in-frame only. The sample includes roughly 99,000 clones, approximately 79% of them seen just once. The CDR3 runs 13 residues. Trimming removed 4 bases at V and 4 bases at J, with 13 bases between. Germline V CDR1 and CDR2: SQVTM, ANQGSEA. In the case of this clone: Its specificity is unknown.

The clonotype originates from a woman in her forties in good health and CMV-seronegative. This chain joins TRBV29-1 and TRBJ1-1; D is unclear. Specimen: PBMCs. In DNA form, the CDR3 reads TGCAGCGTTGTCAACCGGGGAACCACTGAAGCTTTCTTT. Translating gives CSVVNRGTTEAFF.